One and the same sample provided the 23 T cell receptor beta chains below, sequenced in a study of technical replicates of blood from several donors. The repertoire was sequenced with immunoSEQ multiplex PCR; TCRdb's copy has only in-frame clones and lacks some. The sample holds 84,000 or so clones; around 97% are singletons and the top ten take 0.15% to 0.2%. The sequenced sample was T cells isolated from PBMCs. These receptors came from a human donor in good health.

The chain recombines TRBV6-5 with TRBJ1-2, with D perhaps matching TRBD1 (6 bases). V was shortened by 4 bases and J by 1 base, with 13 bases between the two germline ends. The CDR3 runs to 15 residues. Germline loops: CDR1 MNHEY, CDR2 SVGAGI. DNA of the CDR3: TGTGCCAGCAGTTCTACCAGGACAGTTAACTATGGCTACACCTTC. Amino acids: CASSSTRTVNYGYTF.

The V and J genes are TRBV5-1 and TRBJ2-7; TRBD1 agrees at 7 bases. Trimming removed 4 bases from V and 6 bases from J; junction bases left unmatched: 10. Germline V CDR1 and CDR2: SGHRS, YFSETQ. CDR3 length: 14 amino acids. CDR3: CASSHDGRGSEQYF. CDR3 nucleotides: TGCGCCAGCAGCCACGATGGCAGGGGGAGCGAGCAGTACTTC.

The genes are TRBV5-1 and TRBJ1-1; D might be TRBD1 (6 bases). This CDR3 has 13 amino acids. Germline V gives CDR1 SGHRS, CDR2 YFSETQ. V shed 4 bases and J shed 8 bases, with 15 bases lying between them. The CDR3 region is CASSDGGQTEAFF. CDR3 sequence (DNA): TGCGCCAGCAGCGATGGGGGACAAACGGAAGCTTTCTTT. The whole variable domain, remainder taken from reference TRBV5-1 and TRBJ1-1, is KAGVTQTPRYLIKTRGQQVTLSCSPISGHRSVSWYQQTPGQGLQFLFEYFSETQRNKGNFPGRFSGRQFSNSRSEMNVSTLELGDSALYLCASSDGGQTEAFFGQGTRLTVV.

The chain employs TRBV4-1 and TRBJ1-2; TRBD1 agrees at 8 bases. The CDR3 consists of 13 residues. CDR1 and CDR2 from the germline V gene are MGHRA and YSYEKL. The J segment lost 6 bases and the V segment lost 2 bases, leaving 2 bases of the junction unmatched. The DNA of the CDR3 is TGCGCCAGCAGCCAAACAGGGGGTAATGGCTACACCTTC. This encodes CASSQTGGNGYTF.

The chain carries TRBV6-5 and TRBJ2-1; 10 nucleotides line up with TRBD2. Germline V gene data show CDR1 as MNHEY and CDR2 as SVGAGI. CDR3 length equals 13 residues. After removal of 6 bases from V and 11 bases from J, the junction contained 7 bases not matched to a gene. CDR3 loop: CASSLKTSGQQFF. CDR3 nucleotide sequence: TGTGCCAGCAGCCTTAAGACTAGCGGGCAGCAGTTCTTC.

CDR3 bases: TGTGCCAGCTCACCACCCTACGCCGGGGCCAACGTCCTGACTTTC. Translating it yields CASSPPYAGANVLTF. The chain uses TRBV18 and TRBJ2-6; D remains unclear. The CDR3 loop spans 15 amino acids. Per the germline V gene, CDR1 is KGHSH and CDR2 is LQKENI. Deletions cut 0 bases from V and 4 bases from J, with 7 bases between.

This clone was counted once. The J gene is TRBJ2-3, the V gene TRBV19; TRBD2 is a possible D gene (7 bases). The CDR3 spans 16 residues. CDR1 LNHDA and CDR2 SQIVND come from the germline V gene (reference sequence). Trimming left V 4 bases short and J 0 bases short, with 14 bases between. This CDR3 is CASSKTQGLSTDTQYF. DNA for the CDR3: TGTGCCAGTAGTAAGACACAGGGACTAAGCACAGATACGCAGTATTTT.

The chain couples TRBV28 to TRBJ2-3; D is unresolved. The CDR3 is 15 residues long. Trimming removed 4 bases from V and 0 bases from J, with 11 bases in between. Germline lookup yields CDR1 MDHEN and CDR2 SYDVKM. The CDR3 is CASSYLRSSTDTQYF. The DNA for the CDR3 is TGTGCCAGCAGTTATTTGCGATCAAGCACAGATACGCAGTATTTT. Using reference TRBV28 and TRBJ2-3 for the parts outside the CDR3, the full variable domain is DVKVTQSSRYLVKRTGEKVFLECVQDMDHENMFWYRQDPGLGLRLIYFSYDVKMKEKGDIPEGYSVSREKKERFSLILESASTNQTSMYLCASSYLRSSTDTQYFGPGTRLTVL.

This chain uses TRBV6-5 with TRBJ2-1; 15 bases are a match to TRBD2. CDR3 length equals 15 residues. The V segment lost 6 bases and the J segment 5 bases; nucleotides outside the gene matches: 2. The V gene's germline CDR1 is MNHEY and CDR2 SVGAGI. This CDR3 reads CASRGLAGGNNEQFF. The CDR3 DNA is TGTGCCAGCAGGGGACTAGCGGGGGGAAACAATGAGCAGTTCTTC.

The chain recombines TRBV5-1 with TRBJ1-4; D is undetermined. The V and J ends lost 2 bases and 8 bases respectively, with 16 bases between them. Germline CDR1 is SGHRS and CDR2 is YFSETQ. This CDR3 comprises 15 residues. The CDR3 DNA sequence: TGCGCCAGCAGCTTTTTGGGAATCAGCGGGGAAAAACTGTTTTTT. Translating it yields CASSFLGISGEKLFF.

Written as DNA, the CDR3 is TGTGCCAGCAGTTACGGACAGGGGCCCTACTATGGCTACACCTTC. Translated: CASSYGQGPYYGYTF. The rearrangement joins TRBV6-6 to TRBJ1-2, with 9 bases fitting TRBD1. The V and J ends lost 2 bases and 3 bases, in that order; junction bases with no gene match: 4. Per germline, CDR1 MNHNY and CDR2 SVGAGI (reference sequence). The length of the CDR3 is 15 residues.

This rearrangement joins TRBV28 to TRBJ2-3, with a tentative D call TRBD1 (5 bases). V was trimmed by 2 bases and J by 1 base, leaving 13 bases between them. Germline CDR1 is MDHEN and CDR2 is SYDVKM. The CDR3 runs 16 residues. In DNA, the CDR3 is TGTGCCAGCAGTTTACCCCTCCAAGGGGGCACAGATACGCAGTATTTT. Encoded protein: CASSLPLQGGTDTQYF.

J is TRBJ2-3 and V is TRBV7-2; D possibly corresponds to TRBD2 (5 bases). Trimming removed 2 bases at V and 4 bases at J, with 16 bases between. The germline V gene encodes CDR1 SGHTA and CDR2 FQGNSA. CDR3 length equals 16 residues. The CDR3 sequence: CASSLLATKGADTQYF. The CDR3 region has the DNA TGTGCCAGCAGCTTATTAGCGACTAAAGGCGCAGATACGCAGTATTTT.

The genes are TRBV28 and TRBJ2-1, with 10 bases identical to TRBD2. The CDR3 runs 17 residues. From germline, CDR1 is MDHEN and CDR2 SYDVKM. V was pared by 5 bases and J by 3 bases, with 10 bases of the junction left unmatched. CDR3 nucleotides: TGTGCCAGCAGTCCCGTCGGGGTAGCGGGGGGCTACAATGAGCAGTTCTTC. Its protein product is CASSPVGVAGGYNEQFF.

This clone was counted once. The chain carries TRBV14 and TRBJ2-2, with 7 bases identical to TRBD2. The germline V gene has CDR1 SGHDN and CDR2 FVKESK. CDR3 length: 18 residues. V trimming: 4 bases; J trimming: 3 bases; junction bases outside the gene matches: 14. The CDR3 coding sequence is TGTGCCAGCAGCCCTAGAGTTGGACTAGTAAGGGACACCGGGGAGCTGTTTTTT. Translated: CASSPRVGLVRDTGELFF.

The gene calls are TRBV5-5 and TRBJ2-1, with D tentatively TRBD2 (6 bases). Looked up from germline, CDR1 is SGHKS and CDR2 is YYEKEE (reference sequence). With 8 bases removed from V and 10 bases from J, the gap between germline ends came to 19 bases. The CDR3 has 13 amino acids. The CDR3 spells CASMEGGGLEQFF. The CDR3 nucleotides are TGTGCCAGTATGGAGGGTGGAGGGTTGGAGCAGTTCTTC.

This sequence joins TRBV28 and TRBJ2-5; 8 bases align to TRBD1. The germline V gene encodes CDR1 MDHEN and CDR2 SYDVKM. With 10 bases clipped from V and 4 bases from J, the junction kept 8 bases outside the gene matches. The CDR3 spans 13 residues. This CDR3 is CATDRDGGETQYF. The CDR3 nucleotides read TGTGCCACGGACAGGGATGGGGGAGAGACCCAGTACTTC. The full variable domain, completed using reference TRBV28 and TRBJ2-5, is DVKVTQSSRYLVKRTGEKVFLECVQDMDHENMFWYRQDPGLGLRLIYFSYDVKMKEKGDIPEGYSVSREKKERFSLILESASTNQTSMYLCATDRDGGETQYFGPGTRLLVL.

V gene TRBV30 combines with J gene TRBJ1-6, with D perhaps TRBD1 (5 bases). The CDR3 extends over 14 amino acids. V lost 8 bases to trimming and J lost 8 bases, with 19 bases between them. Germline V gene lookup returns CDR1 GTSNPN and CDR2 SVGIG (reference sequence). The DNA for the CDR3 is TGTGCCGGACTAATCCGGGGGGTGGATTCACCCCTCCACTTT. Its translation: CAGLIRGVDSPLHF.

The chain has TRBV5-1 and TRBJ2-3; 14 nucleotides align to TRBD2. This CDR3 comprises 15 residues. The germline gives CDR1 SGHRS, CDR2 YFSETQ. Trimming at V came to 4 bases and at J to 4 bases, leaving 2 bases not matched to a gene. Written as DNA, the CDR3 is TGCGCCAGCAGCCTGACTAGCGGGGGGGCAGATACGCAGTATTTT. As protein: CASSLTSGGADTQYF.

A single count supports this clone. This rearrangement joins TRBV28 to TRBJ2-5, with unresolved D. Looked up from germline, CDR1 is MDHEN and CDR2 is SYDVKM. The CDR3 consists of 14 residues. V lost 6 bases and J 2 bases, leaving 13 bases between the germline ends. DNA for the CDR3: TGTGCCAGCAGCGGTTGGCGGATGCAAGAGACCCAGTACTTC. Translating it yields CASSGWRMQETQYF.

This chain connects TRBV27 to TRBJ1-1; tentative D call: TRBD1 (5 bases). This CDR3 is 13 amino acids long. Germline loops: CDR1 MNHEY, CDR2 SMNVEV (reference sequence). V was clipped by 0 bases and J by 5 bases, with 7 bases between them. The CDR3 sequence is CASSLSEGTEAFF. The CDR3 DNA sequence: TGTGCCAGCAGTTTATCGGAGGGGACTGAAGCTTTCTTT.

CDR3 in DNA: TGTGCCAGCAGTTCCAGAAGCGGGAGCTACGAGCAGTACTTC. Amino acids: CASSSRSGSYEQYF. This sequence joins TRBV28 and TRBJ2-7; 8 nucleotides align to TRBD2. V gave up 4 bases and J gave up 3 bases; unmatched junction bases: 5. CDR3 length: 14 residues. CDR1 MDHEN and CDR2 SYDVKM come from the germline V gene.

The V gene is TRBV5-4, the J gene TRBJ2-7, with TRBD1 matching 9 bases. Unmatched junction bases numbered 5, after V lost 4 bases and J lost 0 bases. CDR1 and CDR2 (germline): SGHNT, YYREEE (reference sequence). The CDR3 runs 15 residues. The CDR3 DNA follows: TGTGCCAGCAGCAAGGGACAGGGAAGCTCCTACGAGCAGTACTTC. It is translated as CASSKGQGSSYEQYF. Based on the CDR3 plus reference TRBV5-4 and TRBJ2-7, the full variable domain is ETGVTQSPTHLIKTRGQQVTLRCSSQSGHNTVSWYQQALGQGPQFIFQYYREEENGRGNFPPRFSGLQFPNYSSELNVNALELDDSALYLCASSKGQGSSYEQYFGPGTRLTVT.